These 17 T cell receptor beta chains share one sample of origin, sequenced in a study of OX40 agonist ivuxolimab in advanced cancers. Here immunoSEQ multiplex PCR was the method, and the copy in TCRdb shows in-frame clones only, minus some. The sample consists of some 54,000 clones, about 83% of them appearing once. The input for sequencing was CD4+ or CD8+ T cells sorted from blood, taken in a trial of the OX40 agonist ivuxolimab. The receptors derive from an adult with an advanced solid tumor such as melanoma, head and neck, liver or kidney cancer.

The CDR3 spells CASSPVTSYEQYF. CDR3 sequence (DNA): TGTGCCAGCAGCCCCGTTACCTCCTACGAGCAGTACTTC. The rearrangement uses TRBV7-2 and TRBJ2-7; D is ambiguous. Trimming shortened V by 5 bases and J by 0 bases, and 8 bases separated the two germline ends. Per the germline V gene, CDR1 is SGHTA and CDR2 is FQGNSA. CDR3 length: 13 residues. Looking up the rest from reference TRBV7-2 and TRBJ2-7 gives the full variable domain: GAGVSQSPSNKVTEKGKDVELRCDPISGHTALYWYRQSLGQGLEFLIYFQGNSAPDKSGLPSDRFSAERTGGSVSTLTIQRTQQEDSAVYLCASSPVTSYEQYFGPGTRLTVT.

The chain couples TRBV5-8 to TRBJ1-5; a weak D match, TRBD1 (6 bases). The CDR3 length is 15 residues. Trimming removed 4 bases from V and 3 bases from J, with 14 bases in between. Germline V lookup: CDR1 SGHTS, CDR2 YDEGEE. CDR3 region: CASSQDSEANQPQHF. Written as DNA, the CDR3 is TGTGCCAGCAGCCAGGACAGTGAAGCCAATCAGCCCCAGCATTTT.

The chain couples TRBV7-9 to TRBJ2-1; the match to TRBD2 covers 8 bases. Germline values: CDR1 SEHNR, CDR2 FQNEAQ (reference sequence). This CDR3 region has 13 residues. After removal of 3 bases from V and 10 bases from J, the junction contained 5 bases not matched to a gene. CDR3 in amino acids: CASSLGLVYEQFF. The CDR3 nucleotides are TGTGCCAGCAGCTTGGGACTAGTATACGAGCAGTTCTTC.

V is TRBV5-1 and J is TRBJ2-5, with no clear D. Germline V lookup: CDR1 SGHRS, CDR2 YFSETQ. V was clipped by 0 bases and J by 2 bases, with 11 bases between them. The CDR3 sequence is 15 residues long. This chain's CDR3 is CASSLASAEQETQYF. The CDR3 DNA reads as TGCGCCAGCAGCTTGGCCTCGGCGGAGCAAGAGACCCAGTACTTC. Full variable domain (remainder filled in from reference TRBV5-1 and TRBJ2-5): KAGVTQTPRYLIKTRGQQVTLSCSPISGHRSVSWYQQTPGQGLQFLFEYFSETQRNKGNFPGRFSGRQFSNSRSEMNVSTLELGDSALYLCASSLASAEQETQYFGPGTRLLVL.

This chain uses TRBV28 with TRBJ2-7, with 10 bases that match TRBD2. The CDR3 loop spans 16 amino acids. Trimming at V came to 3 bases and at J to 3 bases, leaving 8 bases not matched to a gene. The germline V gene encodes CDR1 MDHEN and CDR2 SYDVKM. CDR3 DNA sequence: TGTGCCAGCAGTTTCCTAGCGGGAGATAAGAGCTACGAGCAGTACTTC. The encoded protein is CASSFLAGDKSYEQYF. Filled out from reference TRBV28 and TRBJ2-7, the complete variable domain reads DVKVTQSSRYLVKRTGEKVFLECVQDMDHENMFWYRQDPGLGLRLIYFSYDVKMKEKGDIPEGYSVSREKKERFSLILESASTNQTSMYLCASSFLAGDKSYEQYFGPGTRLTVT.

This clone was counted only a few times. The V and J genes are TRBV7-9 and TRBJ1-5; 9 bases match TRBD1. The CDR3 covers 15 residues. After removal of 4 bases from V and 7 bases from J, the junction contained 8 bases not matched to a gene. Germline V gene lookup returns CDR1 SEHNR and CDR2 FQNEAQ (reference sequence). CDR3 in DNA: TGTGCCAGCAGCTCCGCCGGGACAGGGAAACAGCCCCAGCATTTT. This encodes CASSSAGTGKQPQHF.

V is TRBV5-8 and J is TRBJ1-3; the D is unclear. V lost 0 bases and J 4 bases, leaving 8 bases between the germline ends. Germline V CDR1 and CDR2: SGHTS, YDEGEE. CDR3 size: 14 residues. The CDR3 region is CASSLDFQGNTIYF. CDR3 bases: TGTGCCAGCAGCTTGGACTTTCAGGGAAACACCATATATTTT.

V is TRBV6-1 and J is TRBJ2-2; D not certain. Per germline, CDR1 MNHNS and CDR2 SASEGT. Deletions cut 2 bases from V and 5 bases from J, with 15 bases between. The CDR3 totals 16 residues. This chain's CDR3 is CASSELWGFGTGELFF. In nucleotides, the CDR3 is TGTGCCAGCAGTGAACTGTGGGGATTTGGGACCGGGGAGCTGTTTTTT.

The J gene is TRBJ2-6, the V gene TRBV7-2; D may be TRBD1 or TRBD2 (5 bases each). The CDR3 has 16 residues. Germline V gene lookup returns CDR1 SGHTA and CDR2 FQGNSA. With 6 bases removed from V and 4 bases from J, the gap between germline ends came to 16 bases. CDR3 sequence (DNA): TGTGCCAGCAGGGTTAATCGAGGGGAGGGGGCCAACGTCCTGACTTTC. Translated, it gives CASRVNRGEGANVLTF.

The chain has TRBV5-1 and TRBJ2-7; 10 nucleotides agree with TRBD1. Germline lookup yields CDR1 SGHRS and CDR2 YFSETQ. CDR3 length equals 15 residues. Unmatched junction bases numbered 6, after V lost 4 bases and J lost 2 bases. For the CDR3, the DNA is TGCGCCAGCAGCCCGGCGGGACAGGGGACCTACGAGCAGTACTTC. This codes for CASSPAGQGTYEQYF. The variable domain in full, with the rest retrieved from reference TRBV5-1 and TRBJ2-7, is KAGVTQTPRYLIKTRGQQVTLSCSPISGHRSVSWYQQTPGQGLQFLFEYFSETQRNKGNFPGRFSGRQFSNSRSEMNVSTLELGDSALYLCASSPAGQGTYEQYFGPGTRLTVT.

The rearrangement links TRBV10-3 to TRBJ1-1, with D tentatively TRBD1 (6 bases). The CDR3 spans 15 residues. From germline, CDR1 is ENHRY and CDR2 SYGVKD. V lost 10 bases and J 1 base, leaving 19 bases between the germline ends. CDR3 in DNA: TGTGCCACCTCCCCGCGACAGGCCCAGAACACTGAAGCTTTCTTT. Encoded protein: CATSPRQAQNTEAFF.

This chain uses TRBV7-2 with TRBJ2-1, with TRBD2 matching over 10 bases. After removal of 5 bases from V and 7 bases from J, the junction contained 11 bases not matched to a gene. Germline V gene data show CDR1 as SGHTA and CDR2 as FQGNSA. The CDR3 spans 16 residues. The DNA for the CDR3 is TGTGCCAGCAGCCCCCTCCTAGCGGGAGCCGTAAATGAGCAGTTCTTC. Protein product: CASSPLLAGAVNEQFF.

CDR3 sequence reads: CASSPGQGGSWDTQYF. Here the CDR3 DNA reads TGTGCCAGCTCACCTGGACAGGGTGGATCTTGGGATACGCAGTATTTT. The genes are TRBV18 and TRBJ2-3, with 8 bases identical to TRBD1. Germline V lookup: CDR1 KGHSH, CDR2 LQKENI. Losses at the gene ends were 3 bases for V and 6 bases for J; bases not matched to a gene: 11. The CDR3 has 16 residues.

The chain carries TRBV7-2 and TRBJ2-3, with D possibly being TRBD1 (6 bases). The germline gives CDR1 SGHTA, CDR2 FQGNSA. The CDR3 contains 13 residues. The ends were cut back, 8 bases at V and 0 bases at J, with 9 bases in the middle. The CDR3 bases are TGTGCCAGCGGACAGCGAAGCACAGATACGCAGTATTTT. Translated, it gives CASGQRSTDTQYF. Variable domain in full (rest from reference TRBV7-2 and TRBJ2-3): GAGVSQSPSNKVTEKGKDVELRCDPISGHTALYWYRQSLGQGLEFLIYFQGNSAPDKSGLPSDRFSAERTGGSVSTLTIQRTQQEDSAVYLCASGQRSTDTQYFGPGTRLTVL.

The rearrangement joins TRBV11-2 to TRBJ2-2; 7 positions match TRBD2. CDR1 is SGHAT, CDR2 FQNNGV, per germline. V lost 5 bases to trimming and J lost 8 bases; unmatched junction nucleotides: 14. The CDR3 runs to 16 residues. The CDR3 is CASSPRGRTSMGELFF. Here the CDR3 DNA reads TGTGCCAGCAGCCCCAGAGGGCGGACTAGTATGGGGGAGCTGTTTTTT.

This chain uses TRBV28 with TRBJ1-2; possible D gene TRBD1, 5 bases. Between the trimmed V and J ends, which lost 2 bases and 0 bases, there was a span of 7 bases. CDR1 and CDR2 (germline): MDHEN, SYDVKM. The CDR3 extends over 14 amino acids. The CDR3 spells CASSLGTANYGYTF. In DNA form, the CDR3 reads TGTGCCAGCAGTTTAGGGACGGCTAACTATGGCTACACCTTC.

This clone appeared a few times. The chain combines TRBV5-1 with TRBJ2-4; the match to TRBD1 covers 7 bases. V shed 0 bases and J 6 bases; nucleotides not matched to a gene: 6. Looked up from germline, CDR1 is SGHRS and CDR2 is YFSETQ. There are 15 residues in the CDR3. The CDR3 region is CASSLGEQGRNIQYF. CDR3 DNA: TGCGCCAGCAGCTTGGGGGAACAGGGGAGAAACATTCAGTACTTC.